Shown below are 26 T cell receptor beta chains from a single sample sequenced in a study of cytomegalovirus exposure and HLA in healthy donors. Vbeta (60) and Jbeta (13) primers were used in the PCR. The table came from immunoSEQ multiplex PCR; TCRdb's copy has only in-frame clones and leaves some out. The repertoire holds 110,000 or so clones, with roughly 80% as singletons. The specimen was PBMCs. These receptors were taken from a female donor in good health and CMV-seronegative.

The rearrangement links TRBV27 to TRBJ2-2; perhaps TRBD1 as D (5 bases). Trimming shortened V by 2 bases and J by 4 bases, and 8 bases separated the two germline ends. The germline CDR1 and CDR2 sequences are MNHEY and SMNVEV (reference sequence). The CDR3 consists of 14 residues. In DNA, the CDR3 is TGTGCCAGCAGTTTAAGACAGCTCACCGGGGAGCTGTTTTTT. Residues: CASSLRQLTGELFF.

This rearrangement joins TRBV5-1 to TRBJ2-1, with 9 bases matching TRBD1. Germline CDR1 reads SGHRS; CDR2 reads YFSETQ. The CDR3 contains 16 residues. V lost 4 bases, J lost 4 bases, and 9 bases stayed unmatched. CDR3 sequence reads: CASSLAGTGSYNEQFF. The CDR3 DNA reads TGCGCCAGCAGCCTGGCCGGGACAGGGAGTTACAATGAGCAGTTCTTC.

In DNA form, the CDR3 reads TGTGCCAGCTCACCTGGGACAGTCCAAGAGACCCAGTACTTC. Encoded protein: CASSPGTVQETQYF. The chain links TRBV18 to TRBJ2-5; 7 nucleotides match TRBD1. CDR1 is KGHSH, CDR2 LQKENI, per germline. V shed 3 bases, J shed 1 base, and the junction held 2 bases outside the gene matches. The CDR3 is made up of 14 amino acids. Full variable domain (rest looked up from reference TRBV18 and TRBJ2-5): NAGVMQNPRHLVRRRGQEARLRCSPMKGHSHVYWYRQLPEEGLKFMVYLQKENIIDESGMPKERFSAEFPKEGPSILRIQQVVRGDSAAYFCASSPGTVQETQYFGPGTRLLVL.

The chain uses TRBV9 and TRBJ2-5; 13 nucleotides line up with TRBD2. There are 15 residues in the CDR3. CDR1 is SGDLS and CDR2 is YYNGEE in the germline V gene. V lost 1 base, J lost 4 bases, and 1 base stayed unmatched. The CDR3 region has the DNA TGTGCCAGCAGCGTACGACTAGCGGGGGGAGAGACCCAGTACTTC. Protein product: CASSVRLAGGETQYF.

The rearrangement links TRBV14 to TRBJ2-5, with 14 bases identical to TRBD2. Germline lookup yields CDR1 SGHDN and CDR2 FVKESK. There are 17 residues in the CDR3. J lost 2 bases, V lost 2 bases, and 4 bases had no gene match. The CDR3 sequence: CASSQRLAGGFQETQYF. The CDR3 DNA reads as TGTGCCAGCAGCCAAAGACTAGCGGGGGGGTTTCAAGAGACCCAGTACTTC.

The gene calls are TRBV11-2 and TRBJ2-2, with TRBD1 identical over 9 bases. Trimming removed 5 bases from V and 7 bases from J; junction bases left unmatched: 8. The CDR3 is made up of 15 amino acids. In germline, CDR1 is SGHAT, CDR2 FQNNGV. The DNA of the CDR3 is TGTGCCAGCAGCCACCGGGACAGGGACCACGGGGAGCTGTTTTTT. Amino acids: CASSHRDRDHGELFF.

V and J are TRBV27 and TRBJ1-2; tentative D call: TRBD1 (5 bases). Germline V gene sequence: CDR1 MNHEY, CDR2 SMNVEV (reference sequence). The V gene lost 5 bases and the J gene lost 4 bases, with 17 bases spanning the gap. The CDR3 has 15 residues. CDR3 loop: CASSIRVDDSYGYTF. Here the CDR3 DNA reads TGTGCCAGCAGTATCCGCGTTGACGACAGCTATGGCTACACCTTC.

As concerns this clone: This specimen includes other DNA sequences encoding the same CDR3. This sequence joins TRBV20-1 and TRBJ1-1; D perhaps matches TRBD1 (5 bases). The V gene lost 3 bases and the J gene lost 5 bases, with 7 bases spanning the gap. This CDR3 has 11 amino acids. Germline V gene sequence: CDR1 DFQATT, CDR2 SNEGSKA (reference sequence). CDR3 residues: CSAREGTEAFF. CDR3 DNA sequence: TGCAGTGCTAGGGAGGGGACTGAAGCTTTCTTT.

J is TRBJ2-2 and V is TRBV6-1; weak D call: TRBD2 (6 bases). From germline, CDR1 is MNHNS and CDR2 SASEGT. This CDR3 contains 14 residues. Trimming shortened V by 3 bases and J by 1 base, and 6 bases separated the two germline ends. Here the CDR3 DNA reads TGTGCCAGCAGTGAGCGGGGGAACACCGGGGAGCTGTTTTTT. Translation: CASSERGNTGELFF.

The chain joins TRBV5-6 to TRBJ1-2, with D perhaps TRBD1 (5 bases). V was shortened by 3 bases and J by 8 bases, with 23 bases between the two germline ends. Germline V CDR1 and CDR2: SGHDT, YYEEEE. The CDR3 is 16 amino acids. In DNA, the CDR3 is TGTGCCAGCAGCTCGAGAAACAGGTTGCCTTTAGTGGGCTACACCTTC. Translated: CASSSRNRLPLVGYTF. Full variable domain (outside the CDR3, taken from reference TRBV5-6 and TRBJ1-2): DAGVTQSPTHLIKTRGQQVTLRCSPKSGHDTVSWYQQALGQGPQFIFQYYEEEERQRGNFPDRFSGHQFPNYSSELNVNALLLGDSALYLCASSSRNRLPLVGYTFGSGTRLTVV.

V gene TRBV7-2 combines with J gene TRBJ1-4, with no clear D. CDR3 size: 13 residues. Per the germline V gene, CDR1 is SGHTA and CDR2 is FQGNSA. V was cut by 5 bases and J by 8 bases, with 12 bases left in between. The CDR3 loop is CASSARSREKLFF. The CDR3 coding sequence is TGTGCCAGCAGCGCCCGGTCCAGGGAAAAACTGTTTTTT.

The chain recombines TRBV12-2 with TRBJ2-7; the table's D gene call, TRBD2, was not cross checked with the DNA. TRBV12-2 is designated a pseudogene. This CDR3 spans 15 amino acids. The CDR3 loop is CASREESGNSYEQYF. The CDR3 nucleotides read TGTGCAAGTCGCGAGGAAAGCGGAAACTCCTACGAGCAGTACTTC.

The chain is built from TRBV15 and TRBJ2-1, with 15 nucleotides matching TRBD2. There are 17 residues in the CDR3. V shed 5 bases, J shed 0 bases, and the junction held 2 bases outside the gene matches. CDR1 and CDR2 (germline): LNHNV, YYDKDF (reference sequence). The CDR3 DNA follows: TGTGCCACCAGCGGGACTAGCGGGGGGAGCTCCTACAATGAGCAGTTCTTC. This gives the protein CATSGTSGGSSYNEQFF.

This sequence joins TRBV12-2 and TRBJ1-1; the table's D call, TRBD1, has no DNA check behind it. TRBV12-2 is shown as a pseudogene. The length of the CDR3 is 16 residues. This chain's CDR3 is CASRLEKVAGLGEAFF. The CDR3 DNA sequence: TGTGCAAGTCGCTTAGAGAAGGTGGCAGGGCTTGGTGAAGCTTTCTTT.

This chain connects TRBV4-2 to TRBJ1-5; no firm D call. This CDR3 has 14 residues. Between the trimmed V and J ends, which lost 0 bases and 6 bases, there was a span of 9 bases. The germline CDR1 and CDR2 sequences are LGHNA and YNFKEQ. CDR3 protein: CASSQDSRGQPQHF. The DNA for the CDR3 is TGTGCCAGCAGCCAAGATTCCCGCGGTCAGCCCCAGCATTTT.

The V and J genes are TRBV6-5 and TRBJ2-1, with TRBD2 identical over 8 bases. CDR3 length: 15 amino acids. CDR1 is MNHEY, CDR2 SVGAGI, per germline. Losses at the gene ends were 2 bases for V and 7 bases for J; bases not matched to a gene: 7. CDR3 nucleotides: TGTGCCAGCAGTTACCCCCCGGGGGGGCGGAATGAGCAGTTCTTC. Translating it yields CASSYPPGGRNEQFF.

In regard to this clone: Different DNA sequences within this sample yield the same CDR3. The chain uses TRBV30 and TRBJ2-5; D gene ambiguous. CDR1 is GTSNPN, CDR2 SVGIG, per germline (reference sequence). The CDR3 extends over 11 amino acids. Deletions cut 2 bases from V and 3 bases from J, with 4 bases between. CDR3: CAWSPKETQYF. Written as DNA, the CDR3 is TGTGCCTGGAGTCCCAAAGAGACCCAGTACTTC. Using reference TRBV30 and TRBJ2-5 for the parts outside the CDR3, the full variable domain is SQTIHQWPATLVQPVGSPLSLECTVEGTSNPNLYWYRQAAGRGLQLLFYSVGIGQISSEVPQNLSASRPQDRQFILSSKKLLLSDSGFYLCAWSPKETQYFGPGTRLLVL.

This clone was counted many times. The V call is TRBV6-1, the J call TRBJ1-1; D gene uncertain. The V and J ends lost 2 bases and 1 base respectively, with 5 bases between them. Germline assignment: CDR1 MNHNS and CDR2 SASEGT. CDR3 length: 13 amino acids. The CDR3 spells CASSEQENTEAFF. In DNA, the CDR3 is TGTGCCAGCAGTGAACAGGAGAACACTGAAGCTTTCTTT.

The rearrangement links TRBV18 to TRBJ1-4, with D possibly being TRBD1 (5 bases). Germline assignment: CDR1 KGHSH and CDR2 LQKENI. V dropped 2 bases and J dropped 6 bases, with 13 bases sitting between them. This CDR3 spans 15 amino acids. CDR3 DNA: TGTGCCAGCTCACCAGGGAGGGGTGGCGATGAAAAACTGTTTTTT. Translated, it gives CASSPGRGGDEKLFF.

The chain couples TRBV14 to TRBJ2-7, with TRBD1 matching 10 bases. The CDR3 is made up of 15 amino acids. CDR1 and CDR2 (germline): SGHDN, FVKESK. V trimming: 1 base; J trimming: 3 bases; junction bases outside the gene matches: 3. This CDR3 reads CASSQAGQGYYEQYF. The CDR3 DNA sequence: TGTGCCAGCAGCCAAGCGGGACAGGGGTACTACGAGCAGTACTTC.

This chain joins TRBV27 and TRBJ1-5; no firm D call. V lost 3 bases to trimming and J lost 4 bases, with 10 bases between them. CDR3 size: 14 residues. The germline gives CDR1 MNHEY, CDR2 SMNVEV (reference sequence). The DNA of the CDR3 is TGTGCCAGCAGTTTTTCCTCTATTAATCAGCCCCAGCATTTT. It yields the protein CASSFSSINQPQHF.

This chain connects TRBV5-1 to TRBJ2-2; D perhaps matches TRBD2 (6 bases). The CDR3 loop spans 16 amino acids. Germline values: CDR1 SGHRS, CDR2 YFSETQ. Trimming stripped 4 bases from V and 2 bases from J, with 15 bases between. CDR3 amino acids: CASSRIGGPNTGELFF. The CDR3 DNA reads as TGCGCCAGCAGCAGAATCGGGGGACCCAACACCGGGGAGCTGTTTTTT.

The chain links TRBV19 to TRBJ2-1; the match to TRBD2 covers 15 bases. Germline values: CDR1 LNHDA, CDR2 SQIVND (reference sequence). The CDR3 spans 17 residues. Trimming cost V 2 bases and J 16 bases; bases outside gene matches: 15. The CDR3 protein is CASSISGGLAGGPRSFF. The CDR3 bases are TGTGCCAGTAGTATATCGGGCGGACTAGCGGGGGGGCCACGAAGTTTCTTC.

The chain links TRBV7-2 to TRBJ2-3; unclear D gene. Germline V CDR1 and CDR2: SGHTA, FQGNSA. The V gene lost 1 base and the J gene lost 1 base, with 6 bases spanning the gap. This CDR3 comprises 14 residues. The CDR3 loop reads CASSLDAGTDTQYF. CDR3 nucleotides: TGTGCCAGCAGCTTAGACGCAGGCACAGATACGCAGTATTTT.

This clone was picked up a small number of times. The chain carries TRBV4-3 and TRBJ2-1; TRBD2 matches at 7 bases. This CDR3 is built from 17 residues. Trimming removed 0 bases from V and 6 bases from J; junction bases left unmatched: 11. Germline-derived CDR1 and CDR2 are LGHNA and YSLEER. The DNA for the CDR3 is TGCGCCAGCAGCCAAGAAGTGGGTAAATGGGAGGGCAATGAGCAGTTCTTC. Amino acid sequence: CASSQEVGKWEGNEQFF.

This clone was counted once. V usage is TRBV5-6 and J usage is TRBJ2-5, with 13 positions matching TRBD2. Germline V gives CDR1 SGHDT, CDR2 YYEEEE. Unmatched junction bases numbered 1, after V lost 4 bases and J lost 1 base. The CDR3 loop spans 15 amino acids. The CDR3 DNA sequence: TGTGCCAGCAGCGGACTAGCGGGGGCCCAAGAGACCCAGTACTTC. Encoded protein: CASSGLAGAQETQYF.